The T cell receptor (beta chain) under discussion was sequenced for a study of T cell responses to AZD1222 COVID-19 vaccine. Germline loops: CDR1 LNHDA, CDR2 SQIVND (reference sequence). The trim removed 3 bases at V and 4 bases at J, leaving 5 bases unmatched. There are 14 residues in the CDR3. Study-wide results and caveats: All repertoire sampling was performed exclusively after the peak T cell response. Just a handful of AZD1222 recipients were seropositive at baseline.

As to this clone: Its specificity is not known.

The method was immunoSEQ multiplex PCR; TCRdb's version includes in-frame clones alone and lacks a portion of them. The table includes 80,000 to 100,000 clones, just under 90% detected once. The rearrangement links TRBV19 to TRBJ2-5, with 7 bases lining up with TRBD2. The clonotype was recovered from an adult in good health. This specimen was peripheral blood, taken on day 0 of MenACWY control vaccination. The CDR3 DNA reads as TGTGCCAGTAGTATCCCGGGGGGACTAGAGACCCAGTACTTC. Protein: CASSIPGGLETQYF.